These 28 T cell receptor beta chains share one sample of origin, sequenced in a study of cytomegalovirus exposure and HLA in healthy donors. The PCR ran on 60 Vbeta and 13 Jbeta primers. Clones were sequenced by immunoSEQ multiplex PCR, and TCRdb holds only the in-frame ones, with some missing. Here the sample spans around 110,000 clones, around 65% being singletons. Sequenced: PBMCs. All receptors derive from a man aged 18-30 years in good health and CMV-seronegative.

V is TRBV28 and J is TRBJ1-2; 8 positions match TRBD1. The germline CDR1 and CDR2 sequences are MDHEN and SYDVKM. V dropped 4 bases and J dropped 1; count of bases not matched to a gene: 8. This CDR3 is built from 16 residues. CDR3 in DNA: TGTGCCAGCAGTTCAGACAGGGGCTTCCGTAACTATGGCTACACCTTC. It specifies CASSSDRGFRNYGYTF.

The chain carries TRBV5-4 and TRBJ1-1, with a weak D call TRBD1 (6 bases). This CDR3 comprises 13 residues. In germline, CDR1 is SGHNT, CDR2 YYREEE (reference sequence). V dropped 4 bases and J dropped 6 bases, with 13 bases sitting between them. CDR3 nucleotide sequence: TGTGCCAGCAGCCTGGGACGGACAGCTGAAGCTTTCTTT. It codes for CASSLGRTAEAFF.

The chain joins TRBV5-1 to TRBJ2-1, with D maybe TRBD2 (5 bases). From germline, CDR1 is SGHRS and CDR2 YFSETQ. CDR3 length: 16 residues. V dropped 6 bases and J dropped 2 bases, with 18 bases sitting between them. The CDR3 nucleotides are TGCGCCAGCACCTATGGTCGGGGATCCCCCTACAATGAGCAGTTCTTC. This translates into CASTYGRGSPYNEQFF.

CDR3 DNA: TGTGCCAGGCCACGTGATTCAGGGCCCTACGAGCAGTACTTC. It specifies CARPRDSGPYEQYF. The chain uses TRBV18 and TRBJ2-5, with D possibly TRBD1 on 5 matching bases. The tail of the sequence fits TRBJ2-7 better, so the J call may be wrong. This CDR3 has 14 residues. Germline V lookup: CDR1 KGHSH, CDR2 LQKENI.

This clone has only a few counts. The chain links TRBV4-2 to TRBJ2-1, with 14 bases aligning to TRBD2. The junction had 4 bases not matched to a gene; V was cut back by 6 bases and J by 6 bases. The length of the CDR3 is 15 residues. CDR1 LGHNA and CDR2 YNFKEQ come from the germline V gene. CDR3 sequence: CASSSTSGGANEQFF. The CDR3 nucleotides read TGTGCCAGCAGTTCGACTAGCGGGGGGGCCAATGAGCAGTTCTTC.

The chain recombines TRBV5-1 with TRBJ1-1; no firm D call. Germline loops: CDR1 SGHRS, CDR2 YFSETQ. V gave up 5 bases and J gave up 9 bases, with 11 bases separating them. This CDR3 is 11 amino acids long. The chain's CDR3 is CASREGRKAFF. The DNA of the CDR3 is TGCGCCAGCAGGGAGGGCAGGAAAGCTTTCTTT.

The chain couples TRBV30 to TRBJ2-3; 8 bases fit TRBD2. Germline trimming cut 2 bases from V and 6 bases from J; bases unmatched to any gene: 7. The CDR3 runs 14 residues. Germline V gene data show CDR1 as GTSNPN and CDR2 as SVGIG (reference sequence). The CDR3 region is CAWSLGAGVDTQYF. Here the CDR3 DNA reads TGTGCCTGGAGTTTGGGAGCGGGAGTGGATACGCAGTATTTT.

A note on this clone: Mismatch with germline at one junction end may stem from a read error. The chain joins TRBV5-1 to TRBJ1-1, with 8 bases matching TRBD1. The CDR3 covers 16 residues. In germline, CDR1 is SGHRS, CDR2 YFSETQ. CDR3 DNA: TGCGCCCGCAGCCAGGGGGCAGGGGGCATCGACACTGAAGCTTTCTTT. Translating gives CARSQGAGGIDTEAFF.

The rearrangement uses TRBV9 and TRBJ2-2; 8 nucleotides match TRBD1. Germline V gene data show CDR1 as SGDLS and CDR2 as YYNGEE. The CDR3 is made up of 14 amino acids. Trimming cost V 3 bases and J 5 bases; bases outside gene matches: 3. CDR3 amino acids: CASSATGGTGELFF. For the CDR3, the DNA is TGTGCCAGCAGCGCCACAGGGGGAACCGGGGAGCTGTTTTTT. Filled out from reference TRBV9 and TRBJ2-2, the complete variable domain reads DSGVTQTPKHLITATGQRVTLRCSPRSGDLSVYWYQQSLDQGLQFLIQYYNGEERAKGNILERFSAQQFPDLHSELNLSSLELGDSALYFCASSATGGTGELFFGEGSRLTVL.

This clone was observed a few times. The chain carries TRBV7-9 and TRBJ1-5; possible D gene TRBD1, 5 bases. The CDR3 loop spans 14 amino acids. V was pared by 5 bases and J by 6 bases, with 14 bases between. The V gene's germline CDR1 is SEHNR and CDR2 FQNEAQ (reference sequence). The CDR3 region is CASSPDSVIQPQHF. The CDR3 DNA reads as TGTGCCAGCAGCCCAGACAGCGTAATTCAGCCCCAGCATTTT.

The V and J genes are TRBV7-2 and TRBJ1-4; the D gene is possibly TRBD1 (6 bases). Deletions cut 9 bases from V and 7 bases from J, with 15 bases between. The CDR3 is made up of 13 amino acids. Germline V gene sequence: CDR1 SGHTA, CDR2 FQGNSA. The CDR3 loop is CASKRGGGEKLFF. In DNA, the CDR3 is TGTGCCAGTAAAAGAGGGGGTGGTGAAAAACTGTTTTTT.

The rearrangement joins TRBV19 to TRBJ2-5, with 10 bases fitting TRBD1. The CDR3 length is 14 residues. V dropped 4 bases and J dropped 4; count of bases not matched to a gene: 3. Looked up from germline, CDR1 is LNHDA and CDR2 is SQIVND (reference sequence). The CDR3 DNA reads TGTGCCAGTAGTAGACAGGGGGCTAGAGAGACCCAGTACTTC. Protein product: CASSRQGARETQYF. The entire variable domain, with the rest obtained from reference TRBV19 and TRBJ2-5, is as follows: DGGITQSPKYLFRKEGQNVTLSCEQNLNHDAMYWYRQDPGQGLRLIYYSQIVNDFQKGDIAEGYSVSREKKESFPLTVTSAQKNPTAFYLCASSRQGARETQYFGPGTRLLVL.

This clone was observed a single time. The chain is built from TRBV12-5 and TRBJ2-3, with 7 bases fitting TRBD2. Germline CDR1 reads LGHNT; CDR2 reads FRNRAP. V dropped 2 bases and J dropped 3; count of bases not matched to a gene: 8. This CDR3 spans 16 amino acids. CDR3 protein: CASGLTTSVFTDTQYF. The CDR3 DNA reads TGTGCTAGTGGTTTGACCACTAGCGTTTTTACAGATACGCAGTATTTT.

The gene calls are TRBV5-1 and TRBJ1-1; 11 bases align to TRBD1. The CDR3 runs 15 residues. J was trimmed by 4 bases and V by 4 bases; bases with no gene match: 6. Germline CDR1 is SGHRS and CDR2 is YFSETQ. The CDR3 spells CASSKDRGHGTEAFF. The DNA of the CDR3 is TGCGCCAGCAGCAAGGACAGGGGGCATGGCACTGAAGCTTTCTTT.

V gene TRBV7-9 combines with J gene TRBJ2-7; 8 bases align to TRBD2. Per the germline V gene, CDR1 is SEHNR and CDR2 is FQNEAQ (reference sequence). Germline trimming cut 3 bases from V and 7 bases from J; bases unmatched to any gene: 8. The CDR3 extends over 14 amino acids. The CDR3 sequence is CASSLGGGTGEQYF. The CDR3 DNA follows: TGTGCCAGCAGCTTGGGCGGGGGGACGGGTGAGCAGTACTTC.

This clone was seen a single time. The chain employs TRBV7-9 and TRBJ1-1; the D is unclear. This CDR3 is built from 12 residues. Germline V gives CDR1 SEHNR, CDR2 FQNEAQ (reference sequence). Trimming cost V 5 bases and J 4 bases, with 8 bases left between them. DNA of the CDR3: TGTGCCAGCAGCCGCCTCGGCACTGAAGCTTTCTTT. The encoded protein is CASSRLGTEAFF.

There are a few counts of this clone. The DNA for the CDR3 is TGTGCCAGCAGCTTCTCGACAGGGGGGACCAATCAGCCCCAGCATTTT. The encoded protein is CASSFSTGGTNQPQHF. This sequence joins TRBV7-9 and TRBJ1-5, with TRBD1 matching 9 bases. V lost 3 bases and J lost 3; bases outside the gene matches: 6. The CDR3 consists of 16 residues. CDR1 is SEHNR, CDR2 FQNEAQ, per germline (reference sequence).

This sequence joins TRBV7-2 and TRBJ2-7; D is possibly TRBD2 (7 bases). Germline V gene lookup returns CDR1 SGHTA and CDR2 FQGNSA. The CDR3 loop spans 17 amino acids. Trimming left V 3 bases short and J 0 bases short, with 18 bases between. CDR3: CASSLGRGSASSYEQYF. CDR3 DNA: TGTGCCAGCAGCTTGGGGAGGGGGAGCGCCTCCTCCTACGAGCAGTACTTC. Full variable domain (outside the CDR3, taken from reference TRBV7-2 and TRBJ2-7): GAGVSQSPSNKVTEKGKDVELRCDPISGHTALYWYRQSLGQGLEFLIYFQGNSAPDKSGLPSDRFSAERTGGSVSTLTIQRTQQEDSAVYLCASSLGRGSASSYEQYFGPGTRLTVT.

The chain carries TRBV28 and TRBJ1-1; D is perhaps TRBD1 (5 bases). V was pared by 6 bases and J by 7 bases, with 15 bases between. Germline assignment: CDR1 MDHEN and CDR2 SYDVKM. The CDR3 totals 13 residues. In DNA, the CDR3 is TGTGCCAGCAGCCTAACTAAAACAGGTGAAGCTTTCTTT. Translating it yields CASSLTKTGEAFF.

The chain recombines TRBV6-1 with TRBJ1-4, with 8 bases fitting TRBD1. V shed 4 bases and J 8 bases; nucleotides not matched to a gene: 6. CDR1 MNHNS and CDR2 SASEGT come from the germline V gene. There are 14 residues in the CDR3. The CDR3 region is CASSARQGREKLFF. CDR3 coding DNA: TGTGCCAGCAGTGCACGACAGGGGAGAGAAAAACTGTTTTTT.

CDR3 DNA sequence: TGTGCCAGCAGCCCAGGACTAGCGGGGGGGCAGTACCAAGAGACCCAGTACTTC. The encoded protein is CASSPGLAGGQYQETQYF. The chain has TRBV7-9 and TRBJ2-5; TRBD2 matches 15 bases. Germline CDR1 reads SEHNR; CDR2 reads FQNEAQ (reference sequence). The CDR3 runs 18 residues. V shed 5 bases, J shed 0 bases, and the junction held 7 bases outside the gene matches. The complete variable domain, with remaining parts taken from reference TRBV7-9 and TRBJ2-5, reads DTGVSQNPRHKITKRGQNVTFRCDPISEHNRLYWYRQTLGQGPEFLTYFQNEAQLEKSRLLSDRFSAERPKGSFSTLEIQRTEQGDSAMYLCASSPGLAGGQYQETQYFGPGTRLLVL.

CDR3 amino acids: CSVEDRSGLPGEKFNIQYF. The DNA of the CDR3 is TGCAGCGTTGAAGATCGTTCAGGGCTGCCGGGGGAAAAATTTAACATTCAGTACTTC. The genes are TRBV29-1 and TRBJ2-4; D is possibly TRBD2 (6 bases). The CDR3 length is 19 residues. Trimming stripped 0 bases from V and 7 bases from J, with 28 bases between. CDR1 is SQVTM and CDR2 is ANQGSEA in the germline V gene.

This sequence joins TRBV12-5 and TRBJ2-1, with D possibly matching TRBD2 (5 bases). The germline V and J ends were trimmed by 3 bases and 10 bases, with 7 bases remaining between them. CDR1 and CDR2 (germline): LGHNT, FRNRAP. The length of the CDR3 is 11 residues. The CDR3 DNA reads TGTGCTAGTGGTTTTTCGGGAGAGCAGTTCTTC. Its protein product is CASGFSGEQFF.

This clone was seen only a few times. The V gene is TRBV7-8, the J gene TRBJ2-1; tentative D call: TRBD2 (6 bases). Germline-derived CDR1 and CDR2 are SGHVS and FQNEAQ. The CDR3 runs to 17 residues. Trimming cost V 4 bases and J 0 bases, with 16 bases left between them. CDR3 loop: CASSSLSGQSSYNEQFF. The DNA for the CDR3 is TGTGCCAGCAGCTCTCTTAGCGGACAAAGCTCCTACAATGAGCAGTTCTTC.

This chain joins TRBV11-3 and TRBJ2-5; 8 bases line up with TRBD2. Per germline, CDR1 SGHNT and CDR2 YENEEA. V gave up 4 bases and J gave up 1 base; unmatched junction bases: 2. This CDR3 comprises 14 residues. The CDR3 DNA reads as TGTGCCAGCAGCTCCCGGGGGGGCCAAGAGACCCAGTACTTC. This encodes CASSSRGGQETQYF.

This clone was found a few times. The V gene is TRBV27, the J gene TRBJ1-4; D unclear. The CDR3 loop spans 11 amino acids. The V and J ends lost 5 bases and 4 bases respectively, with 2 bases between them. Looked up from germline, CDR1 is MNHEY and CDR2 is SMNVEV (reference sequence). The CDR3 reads CASSRNEKLFF. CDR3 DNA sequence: TGTGCCAGCAGTCGTAATGAAAAACTGTTTTTT.

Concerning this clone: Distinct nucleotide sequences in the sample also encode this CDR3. This CDR3 is CASSLYNEQFF. CDR3 DNA: TGTGCCAGCAGTCTCTACAATGAGCAGTTCTTC. The J gene is TRBJ2-1, the V gene TRBV2; unclear D gene. The CDR3 loop spans 11 amino acids. V lost 5 bases to trimming and J lost 3 bases, with 2 bases between them. Germline loops: CDR1 SNHLY, CDR2 FYNNEI. The variable domain in full, completed from reference TRBV2 and TRBJ2-1, reads EPEVTQTPSHQVTQMGQEVILRCVPISNHLYFYWYRQILGQKVEFLVSFYNNEISEKSEIFDDQFSVERPDGSNFTLKIRSTKLEDSAMYFCASSLYNEQFFGPGTRLTVL.

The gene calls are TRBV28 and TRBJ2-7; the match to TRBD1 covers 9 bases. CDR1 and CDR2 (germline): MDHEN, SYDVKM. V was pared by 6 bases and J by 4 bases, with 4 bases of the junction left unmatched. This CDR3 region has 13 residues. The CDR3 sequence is CASRTGGWYEQYF. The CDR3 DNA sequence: TGTGCCAGCAGAACAGGGGGCTGGTACGAGCAGTACTTC.